Below, one T cell receptor beta chain is given with its context. This clonotype was picked up a small number of times. Its antigen is currently not known. Per-base quality was not reported, and no clone a single base away is much larger than it. Ophthalmopathy patients had moderately to severely active disease, Clinical Activity Score of at least 3, NOSPECS grade of at least 4, and duration under 3 months. Exclusion was applied to patients with uncontrolled infections, other autoimmune diseases, pregnancy or lactation. Diagnoses relied on clinical symptoms, serum thyroxine and TRAb, thyroid ultrasound and orbital computed tomography. PBMCs were separated from 10 ml of fresh peripheral blood using Ficoll-Paque density gradient centrifugation. Total RNA was extracted using Trizol reagent, and RNA quality was assessed on an Agilent 2100 Bioanalyzer. The CDR3 starts with the cysteine, ends with the phenylalanine, and has 14 residues. This entry keeps only the CDR3 DNA: 42 bases, framed from base 1. CDR1 and CDR2 are drawn from the germline V gene: MNHNS, SASEGT. The V and J ends are trimmed by 7 bases and 6 bases, leaving 15 bases between them.

Amplification of TCR beta CDR3 regions was carried out from RNA transcripts. The first round of RT-PCR for the TCR CDR3 was performed with the HTBI primer set and the Qiagen OneStep RT-PCR kit. Libraries were constructed in a second round of multiplex PCR, after which size selection and purification were performed. Libraries were sequenced paired-end with 100 bp reads on an Illumina HiSeq2000. On the authors' methods: SOAPnuke was used to process the raw data, throwing out any read that contained adapters or uncalled bases, had a mean Phred below 15, or lacked an exact constant-primer or identifier match. High-quality paired reads were merged with COPE v1.2.5, and unique nucleotide sequences were defined as clonotypes. Clonotypes were aligned to IMGT TRBV, TRBD and TRBJ reference segments using MiTCR v1.1. Only V-J combinations with frequency above 0.0001, covering 99% to 99.2% of repertoires, were analysed. The TCS score was defined as F50 (clonal expansion) divided by E x V (chaos), with BLOSUM62-based TCRdist calculated between CDR3 peptides within each V-J. Welch's t-statistics and random forest reduced 500 to 550 V-J features to around 14, which were used in a naive Bayes classifier (R e1071). TCRdb took the public reads, trimmed them with fastp at Q25, ran MiXCR for clone calling and kept in-frame beta chains. Every CDR3 protein is listed once, alongside the most common genes and DNA of its rows. None of the V and J calls come from the authors' own analysis; TCRdb made them. The sample contains around 520,000 distinct CDR3 sequences, 24% of them found a single time. The top ten clones comprise about 11% of the sample.

These data originate in a study of T cells in Graves' hyperthyroidism and ophthalmopathy (dated by TCRdb to about 2019). Study-wide context: Peripheral blood was collected at initial diagnosis, before any treatment. TCR V-J signatures able to tell the groups apart were searched for in a discovery cohort of 100 or so patients, of whom around 43 had Graves' ophthalmopathy and about 55 had stable Graves' hyperthyroidism. Prospective prediction of ophthalmopathy was tested in an independent validation cohort of approximately 19 hyperthyroidism patients and roughly 16 patients who later progressed to ophthalmopathy. In addition, the study compared T-cell repertoires in thyroid tissue and in blood from six Graves' hyperthyroidism patients. Once sampling was done, hyperthyroidism patients were given methimazole at a starting dose of 30 mg daily, whereas ophthalmopathy patients were given high-dose intravenous methylprednisolone. The 100 or so discovery patients were randomly split 7:3 into training and test sets. According to the paper, TCR Vbeta CDR3 sequencing was carried out on over 130 peripheral blood samples, which came from around 43 ophthalmopathy, 70 to 80 hyperthyroidism and roughly 17 progressor patients.

Overall study outcomes, separate from this receptor: In validation, progression to ophthalmopathy was predicted by the model with approximately 67% sensitivity and roughly 76% specificity, a median of around 5.9 months before onset. A 13 V-J signature model separated ophthalmopathy from stable hyperthyroidism, with 87.88% sensitivity and 81.08% specificity in cross-validation and 80%/75% in testing. No statistical method was used to set the sample size in advance, and investigators knew the group allocation. Most expanded thyroid clonotypes (frequency above 0.001) were also found in blood, which suggests that blood repertoires may mirror thyroid immune responses.

The sequence links TRBV6-1 to TRBJ2-2, with the D gene tentatively TRBD1 or TRBD2, based on 6 matching bases in each. The receptor's source is a woman aged 25 to 39 with Graves' ophthalmopathy. Material for sequencing was blood. The DNA sequence is as follows: TGTGCCAGCACCGCCGGAGGGGGTCCCGGGGAGCTGTTTTTT. Its protein is CASTAGGGPGELFF.